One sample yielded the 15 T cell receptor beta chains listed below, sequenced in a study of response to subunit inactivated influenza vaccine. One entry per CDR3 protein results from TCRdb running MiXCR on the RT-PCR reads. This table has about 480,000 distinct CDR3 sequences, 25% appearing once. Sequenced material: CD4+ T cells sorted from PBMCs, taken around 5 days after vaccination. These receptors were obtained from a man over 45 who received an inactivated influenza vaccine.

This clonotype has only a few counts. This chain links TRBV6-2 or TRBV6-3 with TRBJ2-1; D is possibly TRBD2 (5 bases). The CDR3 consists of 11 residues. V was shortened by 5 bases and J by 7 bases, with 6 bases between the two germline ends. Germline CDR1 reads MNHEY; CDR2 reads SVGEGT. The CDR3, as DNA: TGTGCCAGCAGTCGGAGGAATGAGCAGTTCTTC. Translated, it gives CASSRRNEQFF.

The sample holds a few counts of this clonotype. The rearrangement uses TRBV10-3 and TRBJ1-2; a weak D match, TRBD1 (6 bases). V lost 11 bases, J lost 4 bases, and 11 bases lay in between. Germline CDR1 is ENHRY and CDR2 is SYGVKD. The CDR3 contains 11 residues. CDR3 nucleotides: TGTGCCGGAGGGGGGGGCTATGGCTACACCTTC. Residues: CAGGGGYGYTF.

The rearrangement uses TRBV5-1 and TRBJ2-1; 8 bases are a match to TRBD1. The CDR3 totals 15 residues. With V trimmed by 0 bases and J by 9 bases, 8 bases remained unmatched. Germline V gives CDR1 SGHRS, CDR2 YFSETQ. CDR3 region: CASSLAGQVDSEQFF. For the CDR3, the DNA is TGCGCCAGCAGCTTGGCGGGACAGGTAGATAGTGAGCAGTTCTTC.

CDR3 region: CASSYPGNNEQFF. The CDR3 region has the DNA TGTGCCAGCAGCTACCCCGGCAACAATGAGCAGTTCTTC. The J gene is TRBJ2-1, the V gene TRBV5-4, with D hard to call. The CDR3 consists of 13 residues. Germline-derived CDR1 and CDR2 are SGHNT and YYREEE (reference sequence). V was cut by 3 bases and J by 5 bases, with 9 bases left in between.

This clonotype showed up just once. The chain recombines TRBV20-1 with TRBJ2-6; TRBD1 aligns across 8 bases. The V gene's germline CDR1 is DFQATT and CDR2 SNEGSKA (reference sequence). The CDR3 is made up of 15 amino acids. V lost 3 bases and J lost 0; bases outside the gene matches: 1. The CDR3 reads CSARTGDSGANVLTF. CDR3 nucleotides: TGCAGTGCTAGGACAGGGGACTCTGGGGCCAACGTCCTGACTTTC.

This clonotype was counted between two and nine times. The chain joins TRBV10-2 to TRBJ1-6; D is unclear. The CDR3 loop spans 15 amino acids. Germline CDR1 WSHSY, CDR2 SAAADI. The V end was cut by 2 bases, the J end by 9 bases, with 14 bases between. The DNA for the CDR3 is TGCGCCAGCAGTGAGGGAACTCCCTCGGTTTCACCCCTCCACTTT. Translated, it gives CASSEGTPSVSPLHF.

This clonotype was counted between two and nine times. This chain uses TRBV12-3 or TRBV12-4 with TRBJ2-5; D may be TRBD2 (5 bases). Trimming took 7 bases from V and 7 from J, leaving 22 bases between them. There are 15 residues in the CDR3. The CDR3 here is CASKVSGLGWGTQYF. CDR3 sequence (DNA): TGTGCCAGCAAAGTTTCGGGGTTAGGCTGGGGGACCCAGTACTTC.

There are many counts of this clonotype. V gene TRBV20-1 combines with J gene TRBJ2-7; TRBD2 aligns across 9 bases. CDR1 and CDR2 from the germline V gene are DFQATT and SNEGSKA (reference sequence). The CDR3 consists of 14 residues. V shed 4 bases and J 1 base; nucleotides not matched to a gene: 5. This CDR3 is CSAMATSGSYEQYF. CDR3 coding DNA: TGCAGTGCTATGGCGACTAGCGGTTCCTACGAGCAGTACTTC.

The CDR3 region is CASSLEGGLSSETQYF. In DNA, the CDR3 is TGTGCCAGCAGCTTAGAAGGGGGACTCAGTTCGGAGACCCAGTACTTC. V is TRBV7-2 and J is TRBJ2-5; D might be TRBD1 or TRBD2, each matching 6 bases. Germline CDR1 SGHTA, CDR2 FQGNSA. V lost 1 base to trimming and J lost 5 bases, with 17 bases between them. The CDR3 contains 16 residues.

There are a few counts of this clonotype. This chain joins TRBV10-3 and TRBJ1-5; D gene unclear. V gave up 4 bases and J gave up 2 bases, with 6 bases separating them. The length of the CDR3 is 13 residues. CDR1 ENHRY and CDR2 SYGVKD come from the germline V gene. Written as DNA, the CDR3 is TGTGCCATCAGTGGGCAACGCAATCAGCCCCAGCATTTT. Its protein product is CAISGQRNQPQHF.

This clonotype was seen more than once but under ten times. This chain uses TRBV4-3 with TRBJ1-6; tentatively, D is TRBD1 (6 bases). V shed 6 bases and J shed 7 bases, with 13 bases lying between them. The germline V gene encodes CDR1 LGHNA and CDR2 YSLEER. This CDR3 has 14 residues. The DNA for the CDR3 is TGCGCCAGCAGTCACGGACAGACAAATTCACCCCTCCACTTT. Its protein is CASSHGQTNSPLHF.

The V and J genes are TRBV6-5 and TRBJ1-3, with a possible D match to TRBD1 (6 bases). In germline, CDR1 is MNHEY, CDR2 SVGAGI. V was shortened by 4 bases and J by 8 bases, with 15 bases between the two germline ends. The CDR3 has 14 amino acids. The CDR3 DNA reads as TGTGCCAGCAGTTCTAACAGGGATGGTTACACCATATATTTT. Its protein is CASSSNRDGYTIYF.

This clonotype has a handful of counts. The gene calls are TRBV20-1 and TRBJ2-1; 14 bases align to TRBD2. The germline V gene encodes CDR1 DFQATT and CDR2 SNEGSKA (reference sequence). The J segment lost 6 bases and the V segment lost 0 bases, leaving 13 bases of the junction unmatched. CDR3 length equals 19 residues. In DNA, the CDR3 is TGCAGTGCTAGAGATCCGACTAGCGGGGGGGACTACCTACTCAATGAGCAGTTCTTC. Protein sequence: CSARDPTSGGDYLLNEQFF.

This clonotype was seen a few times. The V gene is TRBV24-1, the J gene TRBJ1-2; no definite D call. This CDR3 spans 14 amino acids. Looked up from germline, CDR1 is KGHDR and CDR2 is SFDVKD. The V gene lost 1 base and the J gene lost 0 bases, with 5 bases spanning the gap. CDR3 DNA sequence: TGTGCCACCAGTGATTTTGGGGCTAACTATGGCTACACCTTC. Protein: CATSDFGANYGYTF.

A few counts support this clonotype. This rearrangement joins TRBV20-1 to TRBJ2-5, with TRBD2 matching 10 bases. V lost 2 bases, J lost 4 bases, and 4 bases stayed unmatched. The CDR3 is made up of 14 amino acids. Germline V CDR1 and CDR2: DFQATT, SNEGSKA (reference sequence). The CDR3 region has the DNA TGCAGTGCTAGAAGCGGGGGGGCTATAGAGACCCAGTACTTC. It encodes CSARSGGAIETQYF.